Below, 30 T cell receptor beta chains from the same sample are listed, as sequenced in a study of human T cells and chemical hapten exposure. Time point: pre-sensitization, week 0. Treatment described: therapeutic diphenylcyclopropenone sensitization with weekly scalp DPC. TCRdb itself ran the RACE reads through MiXCR, one entry per CDR3 protein. Among approximately 50,000 distinct CDR3 sequences, around 11% were seen once, and the ten largest hold under 5%. The sequencing here drew on whole blood, taken in connection with sensitization to the hapten diphenylcyclopropenone (DPC). The source is a woman in her thirties or forties with alopecia areata. Some clones in this sample may be carry-over from other donors' samples.

The table lists this clonotype with many counts. The CDR3 region is CASSYQTVNTEAFF. CDR3 bases: TGTGCCAGCAGTTACCAGACAGTTAACACTGAAGCTTTCTTT. V usage is TRBV6-6 and J usage is TRBJ1-1, with TRBD1 as a possible D gene (5 bases). This CDR3 contains 14 residues. Germline values: CDR1 MNHNY, CDR2 SVGAGI (reference sequence). V was trimmed by 2 bases and J by 2 bases, leaving 9 bases between them.

This clonotype was picked up a small number of times. The chain joins TRBV18 to TRBJ2-5; D remains ambiguous. Trimming cost V 3 bases and J 4 bases, with 9 bases left between them. The length of the CDR3 is 13 residues. Germline V lookup: CDR1 KGHSH, CDR2 LQKENI. CDR3 sequence reads: CASSPATVETQYF. CDR3 DNA sequence: TGTGCCAGCTCACCCGCGACGGTAGAGACCCAGTACTTC.

The rearrangement uses TRBV20-1 and TRBJ2-7; D remains ambiguous. V lost 3 bases and J 0 bases, leaving 9 bases between the germline ends. The CDR3 has 13 residues. Germline loops: CDR1 DFQATT, CDR2 SNEGSKA (reference sequence). CDR3 sequence (DNA): TGCAGTGCTAGCCAGACACCCTCCTACGAGCAGTACTTC. Its protein is CSASQTPSYEQYF.

CDR3 in DNA: TGTGCCAGCAGCTTAGGCGGGTCTACAGAGACCCAGTACTTC. Residues: CASSLGGSTETQYF. The J gene is TRBJ2-5, the V gene TRBV7-2; tentative D call: TRBD2 (5 bases). This CDR3 has 14 residues. Per germline, CDR1 SGHTA and CDR2 FQGNSA. Trimming pared 1 base from V and 4 bases from J, leaving 10 bases between.

This chain uses TRBV6-2 or TRBV6-3 with TRBJ2-1, with 7 bases identical to TRBD1. CDR1 is MNHEY, CDR2 SVGEGT, per germline. The CDR3 covers 16 residues. V lost 6 bases to trimming and J lost 0 bases; unmatched junction nucleotides: 8. The CDR3 bases are TGTGCCAGCAGCCCCCGATGGACAGGCTCCTACAATGAGCAGTTCTTC. Protein product: CASSPRWTGSYNEQFF.

This clonotype has a handful of counts. The chain is built from TRBV12-3 or TRBV12-4 and TRBJ2-7; 9 bases are a match to TRBD2. The CDR3 contains 15 residues. Trimming at V came to 1 base and at J to 5 bases, leaving 6 bases not matched to a gene. For the CDR3, the DNA is TGTGCCAGCAGTTTAGGTCTGCGGGAGGGCCACGAGCAGTACTTC. As protein: CASSLGLREGHEQYF.

This clonotype was recorded at least ten times. The chain recombines TRBV28 with TRBJ1-2; D unresolved. This CDR3 is built from 14 residues. V was pared by 2 bases and J by 8 bases, with 15 bases between. CDR1 and CDR2 from the germline V gene are MDHEN and SYDVKM. The CDR3 DNA reads as TGTGCCAGCAGTTTAAAATCGGGAGGTGGGGGCTACACCTTC. This translates into CASSLKSGGGGYTF.

The chain recombines TRBV20-1 with TRBJ1-3; 9 bases line up with TRBD1. Germline CDR1 is DFQATT and CDR2 is SNEGSKA (reference sequence). V was pared by 6 bases and J by 4 bases, with 10 bases of the junction left unmatched. The CDR3 totals 15 residues. The CDR3 coding sequence is TGCAGTGCCCAAACAGGGGGCGCGACAGGAAACACCATATATTTT. This gives the protein CSAQTGGATGNTIYF.

Many counts were recorded for this clonotype. The chain combines TRBV9 with TRBJ2-2; possible D gene TRBD2, 6 bases. CDR1 and CDR2 (germline): SGDLS, YYNGEE. The CDR3 totals 17 residues. V was trimmed by 0 bases and J by 2 bases, leaving 14 bases between them. The CDR3 DNA is TGTGCCAGCAGCGTAGTTGGGGGGATCCGCAACACCGGGGAGCTGTTTTTT. It translates to CASSVVGGIRNTGELFF.

This clonotype was seen only a few times. The rearrangement joins TRBV14 to TRBJ2-1, with D possibly matching TRBD2 (5 bases). CDR3 length: 17 amino acids. V lost 1 base to trimming and J lost 0 bases, with 13 bases between them. Germline CDR1 SGHDN, CDR2 FVKESK. This chain's CDR3 is CASSQVQRRSSYNEQFF. In DNA, the CDR3 is TGTGCCAGCAGCCAAGTGCAGCGGAGAAGCTCCTACAATGAGCAGTTCTTC.

The gene calls are TRBV6-2 or TRBV6-3 and TRBJ2-1; D might be TRBD1 or TRBD2, each matching 5 bases. CDR1 MNHEY and CDR2 SVGEGT come from the germline V gene. This CDR3 has 14 residues. V lost 8 bases to trimming and J lost 2 bases, with 13 bases between them. The CDR3: CASLPGPPYNEQFF. Written as DNA, the CDR3 is TGTGCCAGCCTGCCGGGACCCCCCTACAATGAGCAGTTCTTC.

This clonotype was picked up many times. The V gene is TRBV7-2, the J gene TRBJ2-3; D is perhaps TRBD1 or TRBD2 (6 bases each). The germline V and J ends were trimmed by 4 bases and 2 bases, with 13 bases remaining between them. CDR3 size: 15 residues. Germline-derived CDR1 and CDR2 are SGHTA and FQGNSA. The CDR3 loop reads CASSWRGAITDTQYF. In DNA, the CDR3 is TGTGCCAGCAGCTGGAGGGGGGCCATCACAGATACGCAGTATTTT.

This clonotype was seen many times. The chain recombines TRBV12-3 or TRBV12-4 with TRBJ1-2; TRBD1 matches at 7 bases. The ends lost 5 bases at V and 7 bases at J; junction bases unmatched: 4. This CDR3 has 12 residues. The CDR3 loop is CASSAGQAGYTF. In DNA, the CDR3 is TGTGCCAGCAGTGCCGGACAGGCTGGCTACACCTTC.

V usage is TRBV9 and J usage is TRBJ1-3; D remains ambiguous. Trimming removed 0 bases from V and 3 bases from J, with 7 bases in between. Per germline, CDR1 SGDLS and CDR2 YYNGEE. This CDR3 region has 14 residues. The CDR3 sequence: CASSVEGIGNTIYF. DNA of the CDR3: TGTGCCAGCAGCGTAGAAGGGATTGGAAACACCATATATTTT.

The CDR3 coding sequence is TGCAGCGTTGGAGCGGGTAACACCGGGGAGCTGTTTTTT. Protein sequence: CSVGAGNTGELFF. V is TRBV29-1 and J is TRBJ2-2; tentatively, D is TRBD2 (6 bases). Trimming took 4 bases from V and 2 from J, leaving 8 bases between them. This CDR3 has 13 residues. From germline, CDR1 is SQVTM and CDR2 ANQGSEA.

This clonotype showed up just a few times. The chain recombines TRBV7-9 with TRBJ2-2, with D perhaps matching TRBD1 (6 bases). The CDR3 contains 14 residues. V was trimmed by 10 bases and J by 4 bases, leaving 16 bases between them. Germline V gives CDR1 SEHNR, CDR2 FQNEAQ (reference sequence). The CDR3 here is CAILWGRGTGELFF. The CDR3 DNA reads TGTGCCATCCTTTGGGGGCGCGGCACCGGGGAGCTGTTTTTT.

This chain uses TRBV29-1 with TRBJ1-2, with D possibly being TRBD1 (6 bases). Germline CDR1 is SQVTM and CDR2 is ANQGSEA. The CDR3 totals 12 residues. V lost 6 bases and J lost 2, with 10 bases in between. CDR3 bases: TGCAGCGTAATACAGGGAAACTATGGCTACACCTTC. The encoded protein is CSVIQGNYGYTF.

There are a few counts of this clonotype. The chain employs TRBV2 and TRBJ2-1; D ambiguous. V was cut by 3 bases and J by 6 bases, with 12 bases left in between. The CDR3 length is 14 residues. Germline loops: CDR1 SNHLY, CDR2 FYNNEI. The CDR3 nucleotides read TGTGCCAGCAGTGATCAAAGAACGATCAATGAGCAGTTCTTC. Translating it yields CASSDQRTINEQFF.

This clonotype has a count of ten or more. The chain carries TRBV9 and TRBJ2-5; no firm D call. CDR3 length: 14 residues. Germline CDR1 reads SGDLS; CDR2 reads YYNGEE. Trimming left V 3 bases short and J 2 bases short, with 11 bases between. CDR3 DNA sequence: TGTGCCAGCAGCGAGGCCAAGGTGCAAGAGACCCAGTACTTC. It translates to CASSEAKVQETQYF. Filled out from reference TRBV9 and TRBJ2-5, the complete variable domain reads DSGVTQTPKHLITATGQRVTLRCSPRSGDLSVYWYQQSLDQGLQFLIQYYNGEERAKGNILERFSAQQFPDLHSELNLSSLELGDSALYFCASSEAKVQETQYFGPGTRLLVL.

This chain joins TRBV12-3 or TRBV12-4 and TRBJ2-2; TRBD1 aligns across 7 bases. Trimming cost V 5 bases and J 0 bases; bases outside gene matches: 9. The CDR3 length is 17 residues. The CDR3 reads CASSVDRAITNTGELFF. In nucleotides, the CDR3 is TGTGCCAGCAGTGTAGACAGGGCGATTACGAACACCGGGGAGCTGTTTTTT.

The sample holds a few counts of this clonotype. The J gene is TRBJ2-1, the V gene TRBV19, with a tentative D call TRBD1 (6 bases). The CDR3 has 12 amino acids. Germline V CDR1 and CDR2: LNHDA, SQIVND (reference sequence). The V gene lost 3 bases and the J gene lost 10 bases, with 10 bases spanning the gap. CDR3 in amino acids: CASSIRTAEQFF. In DNA form, the CDR3 reads TGTGCCAGTAGTATTCGGACAGCCGAGCAGTTCTTC.

This clonotype was seen repeatedly, ten times or more. V is TRBV7-9 and J is TRBJ1-4; D not resolved. The ends were cut back, 1 base at V and 8 bases at J, with 11 bases in the middle. The CDR3 is made up of 14 amino acids. Germline values: CDR1 SEHNR, CDR2 FQNEAQ (reference sequence). CDR3 in amino acids: CASSLGDTNEKLFF. The CDR3 DNA is TGTGCCAGCAGCTTAGGCGACACCAACGAAAAACTGTTTTTT.

V and J are TRBV5-4 and TRBJ2-3; a possible D gene is TRBD1 (6 bases). Germline assignment: CDR1 SGHNT and CDR2 YYREEE (reference sequence). The CDR3 length is 15 residues. The V end was cut by 3 bases, the J end by 2 bases, with 13 bases between. Here the CDR3 reads CASSSVQGNTDTQYF. In DNA form, the CDR3 reads TGTGCCAGCAGCTCCGTGCAGGGGAACACAGATACGCAGTATTTT.

This clonotype was observed a handful of times. This rearrangement joins TRBV27 to TRBJ2-1; 9 bases are shared with TRBD1. This CDR3 contains 16 residues. V shed 2 bases and J 4 bases; nucleotides not matched to a gene: 6. Looked up from germline, CDR1 is MNHEY and CDR2 is SMNVEV (reference sequence). The CDR3 loop reads CASSLGGQGGYNEQFF. The CDR3 nucleotides read TGTGCCAGCAGTTTAGGGGGACAGGGAGGGTACAATGAGCAGTTCTTC.

The chain employs TRBV29-1 and TRBJ1-1; TRBD1 agrees at 8 bases. This CDR3 has 13 amino acids. Germline V lookup: CDR1 SQVTM, CDR2 ANQGSEA. The J segment lost 0 bases and the V segment lost 3 bases, leaving 0 bases of the junction unmatched. The DNA of the CDR3 is TGCAGCGTTGAGACAGGGGTGAACACTGAAGCTTTCTTT. Amino acid sequence: CSVETGVNTEAFF.

The chain couples TRBV7-3 to TRBJ1-6; D remains ambiguous. The V end was cut by 6 bases, the J end by 10 bases, with 13 bases between. CDR3 length: 13 amino acids. CDR1 is SGHTA and CDR2 is FQGTGA in the germline V gene. CDR3 loop: CASSPGTRSPLHF. CDR3 nucleotide sequence: TGTGCCAGCAGTCCGGGTACCAGATCACCCCTCCACTTT.

This clonotype was counted many times. The V gene is TRBV3-1, the J gene TRBJ1-1; no reliable D call. The germline V and J ends were trimmed by 2 bases and 4 bases, with 11 bases remaining between them. The CDR3 contains 14 residues. Germline CDR1 and CDR2: LGHDT and YNNKEL (reference sequence). CDR3 amino acids: CASSQTSVGTEAFF. For the CDR3, the DNA is TGTGCCAGCAGCCAAACGAGCGTGGGCACTGAAGCTTTCTTT.

This chain joins TRBV28 and TRBJ2-2, with TRBD2 matching over 11 bases. Germline assignment: CDR1 MDHEN and CDR2 SYDVKM. The CDR3 extends over 17 amino acids. The trim removed 4 bases at V and 1 base at J, leaving 5 bases unmatched. The CDR3 bases are TGTGCCAGCAGTTCCCTAGCGGGAGGAAAGAACACCGGGGAGCTGTTTTTT. This sequence encodes CASSSLAGGKNTGELFF.

This clonotype has ten or more counts. The V gene is TRBV15, the J gene TRBJ1-5, with 10 positions matching TRBD1. CDR1 and CDR2 (germline): LNHNV, YYDKDF (reference sequence). V lost 6 bases to trimming and J lost 11 bases; unmatched junction nucleotides: 16. This CDR3 has 16 amino acids. The CDR3 loop reads CATREGGQGGRRAQHF. The CDR3 nucleotides read TGTGCCACCAGGGAAGGCGGACAGGGGGGCCGGAGAGCCCAGCATTTT. Filled out from reference TRBV15 and TRBJ1-5, the complete variable domain reads DAMVIQNPRYQVTQFGKPVTLSCSQTLNHNVMYWYQQKSSQAPKLLFHYYDKDFNNEADTPDNFQSRRPNTSFCFLDIRSPGLGDTAMYLCATREGGQGGRRAQHFGDGTRLSIL.

This clonotype was observed at least ten times. V usage is TRBV5-1 and J usage is TRBJ2-1; D remains unclear. V was pared by 0 bases and J by 9 bases, with 10 bases between. The CDR3 sequence is 13 residues long. The germline V gene has CDR1 SGHRS and CDR2 YFSETQ. CDR3 in amino acids: CASSLAGVLEQFF. The CDR3 DNA reads as TGCGCCAGCAGCTTGGCCGGAGTACTTGAGCAGTTCTTC.